The 22 T cell receptor beta chains below all came from one sample that was sequenced in a study of patients and donors after allogeneic stem cell transplantation. TCRdb reprocessed the RT-PCR reads with MiXCR, giving one entry per CDR3 protein. The sample has about a million distinct CDR3 sequences, about 20% seen once. Sequenced: blood, either unsorted or a sorted T cell fraction (not recorded which). These receptors were taken from a human donor who was either an allogeneic HSCT recipient or a stem cell or donor lymphocyte infusion donor (not recorded which). It is not recorded whose cells these are; they may come from a transplant donor.

This clonotype was seen a handful of times. The genes are TRBV12-3 or TRBV12-4 and TRBJ2-1, with no clear D. The V end lost 2 bases, the J end lost 8 bases, and 10 bases lay between the germline ends. The CDR3 is 13 residues long. The CDR3 loop reads CASSLLILDEQFF. The CDR3 DNA is TGTGCCAGCAGTTTACTTATCTTGGATGAGCAGTTCTTC.

J is TRBJ2-5 and V is TRBV7-2; D is possibly TRBD1 or TRBD2 (6 bases each). V gave up 3 bases and J gave up 3 bases, with 14 bases separating them. Germline V gene sequence: CDR1 SGHTA, CDR2 FQGNSA. This CDR3 is 15 amino acids long. CDR3 nucleotides: TGTGCCAGCAGCTTCAGGGGACGGAGGGAAGAGACCCAGTACTTC. Its protein product is CASSFRGRREETQYF.

This clonotype turned up a few times. The V call is TRBV4-3, the J call TRBJ2-2; D unclear. Trimming took off 0 bases at V and 5 bases at J, with 10 bases between the two ends. The CDR3 loop spans 15 amino acids. CDR1 is LGHNA, CDR2 YSLEER, per germline. The CDR3 spells CASSQEQQRTGELFF. The DNA for the CDR3 is TGCGCCAGCAGCCAAGAGCAACAGAGGACCGGGGAGCTGTTTTTT.

The chain has TRBV20-1 and TRBJ2-4; 9 bases line up with TRBD2. Germline CDR1 reads DFQATT; CDR2 reads SNEGSKA (reference sequence). The ends lost 3 bases at V and 3 bases at J; junction bases unmatched: 3. This CDR3 has 14 amino acids. The chain's CDR3 is CSARREGYKNIQYF. CDR3 bases: TGCAGTGCTAGGCGGGAGGGTTACAAAAACATTCAGTACTTC.

This sequence joins TRBV11-1 and TRBJ1-4, with no clear D. The germline V and J ends were trimmed by 0 bases and 3 bases, with 8 bases remaining between them. Germline assignment: CDR1 SGHAT and CDR2 FQDESV (reference sequence). The CDR3 is 15 amino acids. CDR3 in DNA: TGTGCCAGCAGCTTAGCGGCGGAGCCTAATGAAAAACTGTTTTTT. It encodes CASSLAAEPNEKLFF.

The rearrangement links TRBV10-3 to TRBJ2-7; 7 bases match TRBD1. Trimming cost V 8 bases and J 0 bases; bases outside gene matches: 4. This CDR3 has 13 amino acids. Germline V gene lookup returns CDR1 ENHRY and CDR2 SYGVKD. The CDR3 protein is CAIGTGVSYEQYF. CDR3 DNA sequence: TGTGCCATCGGAACAGGGGTCTCCTACGAGCAGTACTTC.

This CDR3 is CASVPDSQETQYF. CDR3 coding DNA: TGTGCCAGCGTCCCGGACAGCCAAGAGACCCAGTACTTC. This rearrangement joins TRBV12-3 or TRBV12-4 to TRBJ2-5, with a tentative D call TRBD1 (6 bases). There are 13 residues in the CDR3. Trimming removed 8 bases at V and 1 base at J, with 11 bases between.

The rearrangement links TRBV29-1 to TRBJ2-7, with unresolved D. The CDR3 has 12 residues. V dropped 5 bases and J dropped 7 bases, with 15 bases sitting between them. Germline CDR1 reads SQVTM; CDR2 reads ANQGSEA. The CDR3, as DNA: TGCAGCGTTACTGACCGACCCGGGGAGCAGTACTTC. This translates into CSVTDRPGEQYF.

The chain couples TRBV20-1 to TRBJ2-7, with 8 nucleotides matching TRBD2. V trimming: 0 bases; J trimming: 7 bases; junction bases outside the gene matches: 11. The CDR3 has 15 residues. Germline V gene lookup returns CDR1 DFQATT and CDR2 SNEGSKA (reference sequence). Written as DNA, the CDR3 is TGCAGTGCTAGAGATCGGGCGGGAGGCTGGTCGGAGCAGTACTTC. Amino acids: CSARDRAGGWSEQYF.

CDR3 region: CASSPPPGTSGYNEQFF. The CDR3 region has the DNA TGTGCCAGCAGCCCCCCCCCCGGGACTAGCGGCTACAATGAGCAGTTCTTC. The V gene is TRBV12-3 or TRBV12-4, the J gene TRBJ2-1; 11 nucleotides align to TRBD2. V dropped 6 bases and J dropped 3; count of bases not matched to a gene: 10. CDR3 length: 17 amino acids.

This clonotype was recorded a few times. The J gene is TRBJ1-2, the V gene TRBV4-3, with 8 bases matching TRBD1. V shed 0 bases, J shed 4 bases, and the junction held 7 bases outside the gene matches. This CDR3 is built from 16 residues. Looked up from germline, CDR1 is LGHNA and CDR2 is YSLEER. This CDR3 reads CASSQDWAGGAYGYTF. CDR3 nucleotides: TGCGCCAGCAGCCAAGATTGGGCAGGGGGCGCCTATGGCTACACCTTC.

This clonotype was counted only a few times. The V call is TRBV12-3 or TRBV12-4, the J call TRBJ1-5; D ambiguous. This CDR3 is 15 amino acids long. The V end lost 3 bases, the J end lost 0 bases, and 9 bases lay between the germline ends. The CDR3 spells CASSLTQGSNQPQHF. DNA for the CDR3: TGTGCCAGCAGTTTGACTCAAGGTAGCAATCAGCCCCAGCATTTT.

The CDR3: CASSRDTGRDGQPQHF. The CDR3 bases are TGTGCCAGCAGCCGGGACACGGGGCGGGACGGACAGCCCCAGCATTTT. This sequence joins TRBV5-5 and TRBJ1-5; possible D gene TRBD1, 6 bases. The CDR3 extends over 16 amino acids. CDR1 is SGHKS and CDR2 is YYEKEE in the germline V gene (reference sequence). The V end lost 4 bases, the J end lost 7 bases, and 21 bases lay between the germline ends.

This clonotype was detected only once. The genes are TRBV3-1 and TRBJ1-2; 7 bases are shared with TRBD1. Germline V lookup: CDR1 LGHDT, CDR2 YNNKEL (reference sequence). Trimming removed 4 bases from V and 2 bases from J; junction bases left unmatched: 10. This CDR3 is 16 amino acids long. The CDR3, as DNA: TGTGCCAGCAGCCCGGAGGAAGGGACAGCCAACTATGGCTACACCTTC. It specifies CASSPEEGTANYGYTF.

Notes on this clonotype: At one end the junction does not follow the germline gene, possibly because of a read error. The gene calls are TRBV30 and TRBJ1-1; a possible D gene is TRBD1 (5 bases). Germline loops: CDR1 GTSNPN, CDR2 SVGIG (reference sequence). This CDR3 has 11 residues. The CDR3 sequence: CAFLRDGRRIF. As DNA, the CDR3 is TGTGCCTTCCTCCGGGACGGCCGGCGGATCTTT.

This clonotype was detected ten times or more. The rearrangement uses TRBV4-3 and TRBJ1-2, with D unresolved. From germline, CDR1 is LGHNA and CDR2 YSLEER. Trimming removed 3 bases from V and 2 bases from J, with 16 bases in between. The CDR3 length is 16 residues. CDR3 residues: CASSQKTAFLNYGYTF. CDR3 DNA sequence: TGCGCCAGCAGCCAGAAGACGGCTTTCCTCAACTATGGCTACACCTTC.

The chain carries TRBV12-3 or TRBV12-4 and TRBJ1-5; weak D call: TRBD1 (5 bases). V was trimmed by 6 bases and J by 1 base, leaving 10 bases between them. The CDR3 loop spans 14 amino acids. CDR3 nucleotide sequence: TGTGCCAGCAGCTCCGGGGCGAGCAATCAGCCCCAGCATTTT. This encodes CASSSGASNQPQHF.

The V gene is TRBV20-1, the J gene TRBJ2-7, with D possibly called TRBD1 or TRBD2 (5 bases each). This CDR3 is 14 amino acids long. From germline, CDR1 is DFQATT and CDR2 SNEGSKA (reference sequence). V lost 4 bases to trimming and J lost 4 bases, with 17 bases between them. CDR3 nucleotides: TGCAGTGCTACTCGGCCGGGACCATATTACGAGCAGTACTTC. Translation: CSATRPGPYYEQYF.

The V call is TRBV9, the J call TRBJ2-5; TRBD2 aligns across 7 bases. The CDR3 extends over 14 amino acids. Germline V gives CDR1 SGDLS, CDR2 YYNGEE. Trimming cost V 4 bases and J 1 base; bases outside gene matches: 4. CDR3 residues: CASSLGLSQETQYF. Here the CDR3 DNA reads TGTGCCAGCAGCCTGGGACTATCCCAAGAGACCCAGTACTTC.

The chain employs TRBV7-2 and TRBJ2-3, with unresolved D. Germline V gene data show CDR1 as SGHTA and CDR2 as FQGNSA. The length of the CDR3 is 15 residues. V lost 4 bases and J 0 bases, leaving 11 bases between the germline ends. Written as DNA, the CDR3 is TGTGCCAGCAGCTCGGCCAGGATCAGCACAGATACGCAGTATTTT. Its protein is CASSSARISTDTQYF.

The chain links TRBV6-5 to TRBJ2-4; tentatively, D is TRBD1 (5 bases). Germline V gene data show CDR1 as MNHEY and CDR2 as SVGAGI. V was shortened by 4 bases and J by 6 bases, with 10 bases between the two germline ends. The CDR3 runs to 13 residues. CDR3 region: CASSWGLGNIQYF. DNA for the CDR3: TGTGCCAGCAGTTGGGGCCTTGGAAACATTCAGTACTTC.

The CDR3 spells CSVRQGASTEAFF. The CDR3 DNA reads TGCAGCGTCCGACAGGGTGCCAGCACTGAAGCTTTCTTT. The chain employs TRBV29-1 and TRBJ1-1; TRBD1 aligns across 7 bases. In germline, CDR1 is SQVTM, CDR2 ANQGSEA. The J segment lost 4 bases and the V segment lost 6 bases, leaving 8 bases of the junction unmatched. The CDR3 extends over 13 amino acids.